Listed below are T cell receptor beta chains from one sample, sequenced in a study of blood T cell repertoires in COVID-19. The assay was immunoSEQ multiplex PCR, and TCRdb's table has in-frame clones only and misses some. This table holds 250,000 to 350,000 clones, nearly 90% found once. Sequencing used PBMCs or T cells enriched from blood (not recorded which). These receptors originate from a woman aged 30 to 39 who had recovered from COVID-19. CDR3s include the opening cysteine and the closing phenylalanine or tryptophan. A D gene is named only where the DNA matches it firmly. Clone sizes are given selectively: once, few, many, or a class where the clone is expanded.

once,TRBV4-1,NA,16,TRBJ2-2,CASSVFWGLGTGELFF,TGCGCCAGCAGCGTTTTTTGGGGGCTTGGCACCGGGGAGCTGTTTTTT
NA,TRBV9,NA,17,TRBJ1-1,CASSVAREAAGNTEAFF,TGTGCCAGCAGCGTAGCCCGCGAAGCAGCAGGGAACACTGAAGCTTTCTTT
once,TRBV29-1,NA,13,TRBJ2-7,CSALGGRIGEQYF,TGCAGCGCCTTGGGGGGACGTATTGGCGAGCAGTACTTC
NA,TRBV9,NA,15,TRBJ1-3,CASSVEDSVGNTIYF,TGTGCCAGCAGCGTCGAGGACAGTGTTGGAAACACCATATATTTT
NA,TRBV30,NA,14,TRBJ2-4,CAWSIGVAKNIQYF,TGTGCCTGGAGTATCGGGGTAGCCAAAAACATTCAGTACTTC
NA,TRBV19,NA,15,TRBJ1-1,CASREQTVGNTEAFF,TGTGCCAGTAGGGAACAGACGGTGGGGAACACTGAAGCTTTCTTT
few,TRBV27,NA,14,TRBJ1-5,CASSSGGLGQPQHF,TGTGCCAGCAGTTCTGGAGGTCTCGGGCAGCCCCAGCATTTT
once,TRBV19,NA,11,TRBJ1-2,CASIGGYGYTF,TGTGCCAGTATCGGGGGCTATGGCTACACCTTC
NA,TRBV5-1,NA,15,TRBJ2-2,CASSLGHIITGELFF,TGCGCCAGCAGCCTGGGGCACATCATCACCGGGGAGCTGTTTTTT
NA,TRBV7-9,NA,11,TRBJ1-2,CASSHEFGYTF,TGTGCCAGCAGCCATGAGTTTGGCTACACCTTC
NA,TRBV27,TRBD1,18,TRBJ1-6,CASSFRDRIDEDNSPLHF,TGTGCCAGCAGTTTCCGGGACAGAATCGATGAAGATAATTCACCCCTCCACTTT
NA,TRBV2,NA,16,TRBJ2-5,CASSKEVSNGQETQYF,TGTGCCAGCAGCAAAGAGGTGTCAAACGGACAAGAGACCCAGTACTTC
NA,TRBV21-1,NA,16,TRBJ1-2,CASSKVSESLYYGYTF,TGTGCCAGCAGCAAAGTATCGGAGTCCCTCTACTATGGCTACACCTTC
NA,TRBV12-3/TRBV12-4,NA,13,TRBJ1-1,CASSLNGNTEAFF,TGTGCCAGCAGTTTGAACGGGAACACTGAAGCTTTCTTT
NA,TRBV10-3,NA,16,TRBJ1-1,CAISESPGTLSTEAFF,TGTGCCATCAGTGAGTCGCCGGGGACTTTGAGCACTGAAGCTTTCTTT
few,TRBV9,TRBD2,14,TRBJ2-3,CASSLTSVPDTQYF,TGTGCCAGCAGCCTTACTAGCGTTCCGGATACGCAGTATTTT
NA,TRBV6-2/TRBV6-3,NA,15,TRBJ2-1,CASSLGAMTYNEQFF,TGTGCCAGCAGTTTAGGGGCGATGACCTACAATGAGCAGTTCTTC
NA,TRBV7-9,NA,15,TRBJ1-4,CASSLASGGAEKLFF,TGTGCCAGCAGCTTAGCCTCGGGGGGGGCTGAAAAACTGTTTTTT
NA,TRBV6-5,TRBD1,15,TRBJ1-2,CASSYTGTASYGYTF,TGTGCCAGCAGTTACACCGGGACAGCATCCTATGGCTACACCTTC
NA,TRBV19,NA,12,TRBJ1-2,CASSGEGGGYTF,TGTGCCAGTAGTGGAGAGGGCGGCGGCTACACCTTC
NA,TRBV5-1,TRBD1,17,TRBJ1-1,CASSPRQGAKVNTEAFF,TGCGCCAGCAGCCCGCGACAGGGGGCCAAGGTGAACACTGAAGCTTTCTTT
NA,TRBV4-3,TRBD1,20,TRBJ1-5,CASSQDGTGRGKLRNQPQHF,TGCGCCAGCAGCCAAGATGGCACCGGCAGGGGGAAGTTGCGCAATCAGCCCCAGCATTTT
NA,TRBV12-2,NA,14,TRBJ2-5,CASRLTGNQETQYF,TGTGCAAGTCGACTAACAGGGAACCAAGAGACCCAGTACTTC
NA,TRBV19,NA,13,TRBJ2-5,CASGLGFQETQYF,TGTGCCAGTGGACTGGGCTTTCAAGAGACCCAGTACTTC
NA,TRBV9,NA,17,TRBJ1-6,CASSARTESSYNSPLHF,TGTGCCAGCAGCGCGAGGACAGAGAGCTCCTATAATTCACCCCTCCACTTT
NA,TRBV5-1,NA,16,TRBJ2-3,CASSGRDPVHTDTQYF,TGCGCCAGCAGCGGGCGGGACCCTGTCCACACAGATACGCAGTATTTT
NA,TRBV5-4,TRBD1,18,TRBJ1-1,CASSPSGGSGGLGTEAFF,TGTGCCAGCAGCCCTTCCGGGGGGTCAGGGGGCCTGGGCACTGAAGCTTTCTTT
NA,TRBV5-4,NA,13,TRBJ1-2,CASSGEGVRGYTF,TGTGCCAGCAGCGGGGAGGGGGTGAGGGGCTACACCTTC
NA,TRBV29-1,NA,13,TRBJ1-2,CSVISGELDGYTF,TGCAGCGTTATTTCAGGGGAATTGGATGGCTACACCTTC
NA,TRBV29-1,NA,12,TRBJ1-1,CSVDHRDTEAFF,TGCAGCGTAGACCACAGGGACACTGAAGCTTTCTTT
NA,TRBV6-1,NA,16,TRBJ1-6,CASSEPGGGDNSPLHF,TGTGCCAGCAGTGAGCCCGGGGGAGGGGATAATTCACCCCTCCACTTT
NA,TRBV5-1,NA,13,TRBJ2-3,CASRTETIDTQYF,TGCGCCAGCCGGACAGAAACTATAGATACGCAGTATTTT
NA,TRBV5-4,TRBD2,16,TRBJ2-1,CASSTRGGSSYNEQFF,TGTGCCAGCAGCACCCGCGGGGGAAGCTCCTACAATGAGCAGTTCTTC
NA,TRBV9,NA,15,TRBJ2-3,CASSLGLPPTDTQYF,TGTGCCAGCAGCCTAGGACTCCCCCCCACAGATACGCAGTATTTT
NA,TRBV29-1,NA,12,TRBJ2-5,CSVEKVGETQYF,TGCAGCGTTGAAAAGGTCGGGGAGACCCAGTACTTC
NA,TRBV9,TRBD2,15,TRBJ2-5,CASSVAGGIKETQYF,TGTGCCAGCAGCGTAGCGGGGGGAATCAAAGAGACCCAGTACTTC
NA,TRBV11-2,NA,12,TRBJ2-7,CASSQQGNEQYF,TGTGCCAGCAGCCAACAGGGAAACGAGCAGTACTTC
NA,TRBV27,NA,15,TRBJ1-5,CASSPQRRVNQPQHF,TGTGCCAGCAGCCCTCAGAGGAGGGTAAATCAGCCCCAGCATTTT
NA,TRBV20-1,NA,11,TRBJ1-3,CSAYWGNTIYF,TGCAGTGCCTATTGGGGAAACACCATATATTTT
NA,TRBV7-9,NA,15,TRBJ2-2,CASSSAGANTGELFF,TGTGCCAGCAGCTCCGCAGGGGCGAACACCGGGGAGCTGTTTTTT
once,TRBV5-4,NA,13,TRBJ1-5,CASSLDLNQPQHF,TGTGCCAGCAGCTTGGACCTAAATCAGCCCCAGCATTTT
NA,TRBV11-2,TRBD1,13,TRBJ2-5,CASSFGTEETQYF,TGTGCCAGCAGCTTCGGGACAGAAGAGACCCAGTACTTC